Listed below are T cell receptor beta chains from one sample, sequenced in a study of response to subunit inactivated influenza vaccine. TCRdb passed the RT-PCR reads through MiXCR, listing each CDR3 protein once. The repertoire holds a few hundred thousand distinct CDR3 sequences, with around 15% as singletons. The material was PBMCs from blood, obtained approximately 13 days after vaccination. Every receptor here comes from a man aged 45-60 years who received an inactivated influenza vaccine. Each CDR3 is given with its conserved first and last residue. D genes are given only for firm matches. Expanded clones are given a class, and other clones once, few, many or no size at all.

>TRBV5-1|TRBJ2-5|TRBD2|NA
CASSLGGRGEETQYF
TGCGCCAGCAGCTTGGGCGGGAGAGGGGAAGAGACCCAGTACTTC
>TRBV7-9|TRBJ2-5|NA|NA
CASSLASGQETQYF
TGTGCCAGCAGCTTAGCTAGCGGACAAGAGACCCAGTACTTC
>TRBV4-3|TRBJ2-7|TRBD2|few
CASSQEMVRGGTAYEQYF
TGCGCCAGCAGCCAAGAGATGGTGCGGGGGGGGACGGCCTACGAGCAGTACTTC
>TRBV12-3/TRBV12-4|TRBJ2-1|NA|many
CASSWGVEQFF
TGTGCCAGCAGTTGGGGGGTTGAGCAGTTCTTC
>TRBV12-3/TRBV12-4|TRBJ2-3|NA|NA
CASSQGLRYSDTQYF
TGTGCCAGCAGTCAAGGACTGAGATACTCAGATACGCAGTATTTT
>TRBV20-1|TRBJ2-5|TRBD2|NA
CSDRPTGGGETQYF
TGCAGTGACCGCCCGACCGGCGGGGGAGAGACCCAGTACTTC
>TRBV28|TRBJ2-5|NA|NA
CASGKTQYF
TGTGCCAGCGGCAAGACCCAGTACTTC
>TRBV10-3|TRBJ2-3|NA|few
CAISESNPDTQYF
TGTGCCATCAGTGAGTCGAATCCAGATACGCAGTATTTT
>TRBV6-1|TRBJ2-1|TRBD1|NA
CASSDTGANNEQFF
TGTGCCAGCAGTGATACAGGGGCCAACAATGAGCAGTTCTTC
>TRBV5-5|TRBJ2-5|NA|NA
CASSLWAGETQYF
TGTGCCAGCAGCTTGTGGGCGGGGGAGACCCAGTACTTC
>TRBV20-1|TRBJ1-1|NA|NA
CSARDAAWTEAFF
TGCAGTGCTAGAGATGCGGCTTGGACTGAAGCTTTCTTT
>TRBV9|TRBJ1-4|TRBD1|NA
CASSGALTGEPGELFF
TGTGCCAGCAGCGGCGCCTTGACAGGGGAGCCGGGGGAACTGTTTTTT
>TRBV18|TRBJ2-3|TRBD1|few
CASSPPTGGREGDTQYF
TGTGCCAGCTCACCACCGACAGGGGGCCGGGAGGGTGATACGCAGTATTTT
>TRBV5-1|TRBJ2-7|NA|NA
CASSLAYLEQYF
TGCGCCAGCAGCTTGGCCTATCTCGAGCAGTACTTC
>TRBV5-1|TRBJ2-1|NA|NA
CASSFEGTFGNEQFF
TGCGCCAGCAGCTTTGAAGGGACATTTGGGAATGAGCAGTTCTTC
>TRBV12-3/TRBV12-4|TRBJ1-1|NA|few
CASSHETEGLRAFF
TGTGCCAGCAGTCACGAGACAGAGGGGCTCCGAGCTTTCTTT
>TRBV27|TRBJ2-1|TRBD2|NA
CASSQGLGGRRNEQFF
TGTGCCAGCAGCCAGGGGTTGGGCGGGAGGCGGAATGAGCAGTTCTTC
>TRBV7-2|TRBJ2-7|NA|NA
CASSLATAAYEQYF
TGTGCCAGCAGCTTAGCGACGGCGGCCTACGAGCAGTACTTC
>TRBV28|TRBJ2-2|NA|NA
CASRPTHRTSLNTGELFF
TGTGCCAGCAGACCGACTCACAGGACCAGCTTGAACACCGGGGAGCTGTTTTTT
>TRBV20-1|TRBJ2-3|TRBD2|NA
CSARGVAGGSGGTDTQYF
TGCAGTGCTAGAGGGGTGGCGGGAGGTAGTGGGGGCACAGATACGCAGTATTTT
>TRBV7-2|TRBJ2-2|TRBD2|NA
CASSKTSDPNTGELSF
TGTGCCAGCAGCAAAACTAGCGATCCGAACACCGGGGAGCTGTCTTTT
>TRBV5-1|TRBJ2-7|NA|NA
CASSLRTDGPYEQYF
TGCGCCAGCAGCTTGAGGACAGACGGGCCCTACGAGCAGTACTTC
>TRBV7-2|TRBJ2-1|NA|few
CASSLRDLYNEQFF
TGTGCCAGCAGCCTCCGGGACCTCTACAATGAGCAGTTCTTC
>TRBV12-3/TRBV12-4|TRBJ2-7|NA|NA
CASRSSNSGSYEQYF
TGTGCCAGCAGGAGTAGCAACTCAGGCTCCTACGAGCAGTACTTC
>TRBV4-3|TRBJ2-3|TRBD2|NA
CASSQELVSGGVDTQYF
TGCGCCAGCAGCCAAGAATTGGTCAGCGGGGGGGTAGATACGCAGTATTTT
>TRBV6-4|TRBJ2-1|NA|NA
CASSEEWSSYNEQFF
TGTGCCAGCAGTGAAGAGTGGAGCTCCTACAATGAGCAGTTCTTC
>TRBV7-2|TRBJ2-7|NA|NA
CASSFPGIQSSYEQYF
TGTGCCAGCAGCTTCCCAGGGATACAAAGCTCCTACGAGCAGTACTTC
>TRBV20-1|TRBJ2-7|NA|few
CSAREGGYEQYF
TGCAGTGCTAGAGAAGGGGGATACGAGCAGTACTTC